This T cell receptor (beta chain) was sequenced during a study of T cell repertoires in cytomegalovirus infection. Looking at the study overall: Signatures in public TCR beta sequences pointed to both CMV infection and matching HLA type. Findings of the study overall: Ex vivo, HLA-C-restricted CMV-specific TCR beta clonotypes prevailed over the rest of the response.

TCRdb redid the calling of the reads with MiXCR, one entry per CDR3 protein. The sample lists around 69,000 distinct CDR3 sequences, more than 25% occurring once. This clonotype has at least ten counts. What it binds is not known. Germline lookup yields CDR1 SGHVS and CDR2 FNYEAQ. CDR3 size: 13 residues. V was trimmed by 9 bases and J by 9 bases, leaving 18 bases between them. The sequence was obtained from a human donor in good health (CMV status not recorded). Some clones in this sample may be carry-over from other donors' samples. Source: CD8+ T cells from cultured PBMCs, taken from culture after CMV antigen stimulation. The V call is TRBV7-6, the J call TRBJ2-1; a possible D gene is TRBD2 (6 bases). CDR3: CASWMGGVGEQFF. The CDR3 region has the DNA TGTGCCAGTTGGATGGGGGGAGTAGGTGAGCAGTTCTTC.